Following are 11 T cell receptor beta chains from one sample sequenced in a study of shared clonotypes between healthy human individuals. Profiling relied on immunoSEQ multiplex PCR, and the TCRdb table lists in-frame clones only, not all of them. The repertoire holds some 1.4 million clones, with approximately 96% as singletons. The sample comprised naive CD4+ T cells sorted from blood. Subset described: CD45RA+ positively selected. All receptors derive from a man in his thirties or forties in good health.

Ten or more counts support this clone. The rearrangement uses TRBV9 and TRBJ1-2, with D maybe TRBD1 (6 bases). With 4 bases removed from V and 4 bases from J, the gap between germline ends came to 11 bases. Germline V gene lookup returns CDR1 SGDLS and CDR2 YYNGEE. This CDR3 comprises 13 residues. CDR3 loop: CASSPQGLYGYTF. CDR3 nucleotides: TGTGCCAGCAGCCCACAGGGCCTCTATGGCTACACCTTC. Using reference TRBV9 and TRBJ1-2 for the parts outside the CDR3, the full variable domain is DSGVTQTPKHLITATGQRVTLRCSPRSGDLSVYWYQQSLDQGLQFLIQYYNGEERAKGNILERFSAQQFPDLHSELNLSSLELGDSALYFCASSPQGLYGYTFGSGTRLTVV.

The J gene is TRBJ1-1, the V gene TRBV9; D is possibly TRBD1 (5 bases). V was clipped by 0 bases and J by 10 bases, with 13 bases between them. This CDR3 region has 13 residues. CDR1 is SGDLS and CDR2 is YYNGEE in the germline V gene. The CDR3 here is CASSVASQGLAFF. CDR3 nucleotide sequence: TGTGCCAGCAGCGTAGCTAGTCAGGGTTTAGCTTTCTTT.

The J gene is TRBJ2-7, the V gene TRBV14; maybe TRBD1 (8 bases). In germline, CDR1 is SGHDN, CDR2 FVKESK. This CDR3 is 15 amino acids long. Trimming cost V 7 bases and J 2 bases, with 18 bases left between them. The CDR3 here is CASTNRGEGPYEQYF. The DNA for the CDR3 is TGTGCCAGCACCAACAGGGGGGAGGGACCCTACGAGCAGTACTTC.

The chain has TRBV1 and TRBJ2-5; the table's D call, TRBD2, was not checked against the DNA. TRBV1 is a pseudogene segment. The CDR3 covers 18 residues. This CDR3 is CTSTSDPGGTKLTETQYF. CDR3 DNA: TGCACCAGCACCTCTGATCCGGGTGGAACTAAGTTAACAGAGACCCAGTACTTC.

The V call is TRBV6-1, the J call TRBJ2-7, with D perhaps being TRBD1 or TRBD2 (5 bases each). CDR3 length equals 14 residues. Per the germline V gene, CDR1 is MNHNS and CDR2 is SASEGT. Deletions cut 5 bases from V and 0 bases from J, with 11 bases between. In DNA form, the CDR3 reads TGTGCCAGCAGTCACCGGGACGGCTCCTACGAGCAGTACTTC. Translating gives CASSHRDGSYEQYF.

The rearrangement links TRBV5-1 to TRBJ1-1; 10 nucleotides match TRBD1. CDR1 SGHRS and CDR2 YFSETQ come from the germline V gene. This CDR3 has 15 amino acids. The V and J ends lost 3 bases and 5 bases, in that order; junction bases with no gene match: 7. CDR3 region: CASSYFGTGVTEAFF. The CDR3 DNA reads TGCGCCAGCAGCTACTTCGGGACAGGGGTAACTGAAGCTTTCTTT. The entire variable domain, with the rest obtained from reference TRBV5-1 and TRBJ1-1, is as follows: KAGVTQTPRYLIKTRGQQVTLSCSPISGHRSVSWYQQTPGQGLQFLFEYFSETQRNKGNFPGRFSGRQFSNSRSEMNVSTLELGDSALYLCASSYFGTGVTEAFFGQGTRLTVV.

This rearrangement joins TRBV7-9 to TRBJ2-7; D call uncertain. The germline V gene has CDR1 SEHNR and CDR2 FQNEAQ (reference sequence). CDR3 size: 13 residues. V was clipped by 4 bases and J by 2 bases, with 9 bases between them. In nucleotides, the CDR3 is TGTGCCAGCAGCTCGGGCCGTCCCTACGAGCAGTACTTC. Translating it yields CASSSGRPYEQYF.

The genes are TRBV7-8 and TRBJ2-7, with D possibly being TRBD2 (5 bases). The CDR3 length is 13 residues. Germline V lookup: CDR1 SGHVS, CDR2 FQNEAQ. V was trimmed by 3 bases and J by 5 bases, leaving 11 bases between them. CDR3 loop: CASSLRSADEQYF. The CDR3 coding sequence is TGTGCCAGCAGCTTGAGGTCAGCGGACGAGCAGTACTTC.

The V call is TRBV5-1, the J call TRBJ2-3; D possibly corresponds to TRBD1 (6 bases). V was pared by 2 bases and J by 6 bases, with 10 bases between. This CDR3 contains 13 residues. The germline V gene encodes CDR1 SGHRS and CDR2 YFSETQ. This chain's CDR3 is CASSFFTGDTQYF. As DNA, the CDR3 is TGCGCCAGCAGCTTCTTTACAGGGGATACGCAGTATTTT. The entire variable domain, with the rest obtained from reference TRBV5-1 and TRBJ2-3, is as follows: KAGVTQTPRYLIKTRGQQVTLSCSPISGHRSVSWYQQTPGQGLQFLFEYFSETQRNKGNFPGRFSGRQFSNSRSEMNVSTLELGDSALYLCASSFFTGDTQYFGPGTRLTVL.

The chain carries TRBV11-2 and TRBJ1-5; TRBD1 matches at 8 bases. The CDR3 consists of 16 residues. Germline V CDR1 and CDR2: SGHAT, FQNNGV. V was pared by 5 bases and J by 1 base, with 7 bases of the junction left unmatched. The CDR3 region is CASSKTGAPSNQPQHF. As DNA, the CDR3 is TGTGCCAGCAGCAAGACAGGGGCCCCAAGCAATCAGCCCCAGCATTTT.

Regarding this clone: The sample has other DNA sequences that encode this CDR3 too. The chain combines TRBV7-9 with TRBJ2-7, with D perhaps matching TRBD1 or TRBD2 (7 bases each). CDR1 and CDR2 (germline): SEHNR, FQNEAQ (reference sequence). The CDR3 sequence is 12 residues long. V lost 3 bases and J 11 bases, leaving 14 bases between the germline ends. The CDR3 loop reads CASSLGQGGKYF. Written as DNA, the CDR3 is TGTGCCAGCAGCTTGGGGCAGGGGGGGAAGTACTTC.